This T cell receptor beta chain comes out of a study of blood T cell repertoires in COVID-19. Turning to the study itself: Acute-phase and convalescent COVID-19 samples originated in the United States, Italy and Spain. T cells, B-cell-depleted T cells, or PBMCs supplied cDNA or gDNA.

CDR1 and CDR2 from the germline V gene are KGHSH and LQKENI. The CDR3 loop spans 15 amino acids. V dropped 5 bases and J dropped 4; count of bases not matched to a gene: 10. Methods used by the authors: Counts of nucleated cells, estimated from reference gene primer amplification, were obtained. Data came from immunoSEQ multiplex PCR; TCRdb stores just in-frame clones and leaves some out. The DNA was the basis for D and trimming; V, J and clone size are from that table. The profile shows some 71,000 clones, approximately 82% of them singletons. This clonotype was sampled from a woman between 50 and 59 years old with acute or convalescent COVID-19. V and J are TRBV18 and TRBJ2-7, with 8 bases that match TRBD2. Material: peripheral blood. The CDR3 coding sequence is TGTGCCAGCTCAAGCGCGGCTAGCGGGTTGTACGAGCAGTACTTC. It translates to CASSSAASGLYEQYF.